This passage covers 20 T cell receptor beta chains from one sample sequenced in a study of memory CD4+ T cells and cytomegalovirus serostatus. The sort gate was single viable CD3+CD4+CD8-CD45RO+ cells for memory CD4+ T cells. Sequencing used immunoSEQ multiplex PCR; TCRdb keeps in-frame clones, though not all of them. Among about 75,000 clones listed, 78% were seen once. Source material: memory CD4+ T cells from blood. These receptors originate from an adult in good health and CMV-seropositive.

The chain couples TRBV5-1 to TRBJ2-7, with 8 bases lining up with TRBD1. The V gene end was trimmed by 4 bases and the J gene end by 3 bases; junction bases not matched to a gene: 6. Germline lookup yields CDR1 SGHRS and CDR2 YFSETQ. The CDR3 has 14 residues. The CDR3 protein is CASSLGTGGYEQYF. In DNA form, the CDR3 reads TGCGCCAGCAGCCTAGGGACAGGAGGCTACGAGCAGTACTTC.

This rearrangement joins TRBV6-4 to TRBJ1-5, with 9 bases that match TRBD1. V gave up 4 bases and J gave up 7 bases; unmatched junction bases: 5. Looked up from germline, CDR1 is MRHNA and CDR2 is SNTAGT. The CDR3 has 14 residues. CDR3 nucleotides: TGTGCCAGCAGTGTGGACAGGGGAGTCCAGCCCCAGCATTTT. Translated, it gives CASSVDRGVQPQHF.

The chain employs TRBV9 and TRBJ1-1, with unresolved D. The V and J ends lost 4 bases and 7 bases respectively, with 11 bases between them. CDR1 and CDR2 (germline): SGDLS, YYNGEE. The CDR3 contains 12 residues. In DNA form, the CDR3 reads TGTGCCAGCAGCCCGATCAATAGTGAAGCTTTCTTT. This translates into CASSPINSEAFF. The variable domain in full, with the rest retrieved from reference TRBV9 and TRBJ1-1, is DSGVTQTPKHLITATGQRVTLRCSPRSGDLSVYWYQQSLDQGLQFLIQYYNGEERAKGNILERFSAQQFPDLHSELNLSSLELGDSALYFCASSPINSEAFFGQGTRLTVV.

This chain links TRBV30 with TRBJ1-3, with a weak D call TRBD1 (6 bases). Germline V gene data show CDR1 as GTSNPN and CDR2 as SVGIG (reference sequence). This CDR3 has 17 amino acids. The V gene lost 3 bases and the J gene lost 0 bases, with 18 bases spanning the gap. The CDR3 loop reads CAWSRTGTLVSGNTIYF. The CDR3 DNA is TGTGCCTGGAGCAGAACCGGGACACTGGTCTCTGGAAACACCATATATTTT.

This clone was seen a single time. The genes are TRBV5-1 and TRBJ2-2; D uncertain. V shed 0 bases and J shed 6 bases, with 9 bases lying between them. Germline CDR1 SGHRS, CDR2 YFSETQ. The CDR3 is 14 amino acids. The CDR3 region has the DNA TGCGCCAGCAGCTTGGTCCGCGAGGCCGGGGAGCTGTTTTTT. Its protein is CASSLVREAGELFF.

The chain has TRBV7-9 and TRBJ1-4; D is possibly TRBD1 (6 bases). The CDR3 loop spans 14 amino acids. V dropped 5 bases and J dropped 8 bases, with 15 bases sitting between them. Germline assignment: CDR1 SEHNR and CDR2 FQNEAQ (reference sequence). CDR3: CASSPTGFGEKLFF. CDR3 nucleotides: TGTGCCAGCAGCCCTACAGGGTTTGGAGAAAAACTGTTTTTT.

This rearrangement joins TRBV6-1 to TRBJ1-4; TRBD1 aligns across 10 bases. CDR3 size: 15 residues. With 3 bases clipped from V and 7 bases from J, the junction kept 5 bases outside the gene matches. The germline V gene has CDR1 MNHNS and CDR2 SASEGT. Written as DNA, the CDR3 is TGTGCCAGCAGTGACACCCGGGACAGGGGTGAAAAACTGTTTTTT. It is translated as CASSDTRDRGEKLFF.

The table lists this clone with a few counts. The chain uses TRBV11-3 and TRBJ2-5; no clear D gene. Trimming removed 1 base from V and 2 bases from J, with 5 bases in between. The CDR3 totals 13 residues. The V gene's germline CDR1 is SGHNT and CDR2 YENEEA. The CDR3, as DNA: TGTGCCAGCAGCTTAGTTGGTCAAGAGACCCAGTACTTC. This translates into CASSLVGQETQYF.

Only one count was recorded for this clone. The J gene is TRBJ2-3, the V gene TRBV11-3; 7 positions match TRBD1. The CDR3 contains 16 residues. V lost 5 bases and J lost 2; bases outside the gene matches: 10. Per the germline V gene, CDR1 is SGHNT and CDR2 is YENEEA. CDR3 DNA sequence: TGTGCCAGCAGCATACTGACAGGGAGTACCACAGATACGCAGTATTTT. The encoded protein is CASSILTGSTTDTQYF. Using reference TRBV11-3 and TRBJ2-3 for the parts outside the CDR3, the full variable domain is EAGVVQSPRYKIIEKKQPVAFWCNPISGHNTLYWYLQNLGQGPELLIRYENEEAVDDSQLPKDRFSAERLKGVDSTLKIQPAELGDSAVYLCASSILTGSTTDTQYFGPGTRLTVL.

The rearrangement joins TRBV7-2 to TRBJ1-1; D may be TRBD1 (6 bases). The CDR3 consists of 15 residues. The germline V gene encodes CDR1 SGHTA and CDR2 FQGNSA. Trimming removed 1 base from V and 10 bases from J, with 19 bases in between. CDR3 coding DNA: TGTGCCAGCAGCTTAGGTGTAGGGGGTCGGGCTGGAGCTTTCTTT. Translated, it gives CASSLGVGGRAGAFF.

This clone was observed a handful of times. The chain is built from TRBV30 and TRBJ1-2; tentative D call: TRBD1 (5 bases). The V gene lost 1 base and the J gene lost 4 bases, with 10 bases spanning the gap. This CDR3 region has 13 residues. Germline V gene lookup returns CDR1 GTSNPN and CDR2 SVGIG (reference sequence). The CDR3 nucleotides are TGTGCCTGGAGTGAAGGGGTGGGCTATGGCTACACCTTC. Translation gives CAWSEGVGYGYTF.

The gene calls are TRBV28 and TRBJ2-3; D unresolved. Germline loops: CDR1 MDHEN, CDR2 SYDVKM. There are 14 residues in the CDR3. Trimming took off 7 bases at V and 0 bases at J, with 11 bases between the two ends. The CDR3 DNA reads TGTGCCAGCAAGGTGGATACTAGCACAGATACGCAGTATTTT. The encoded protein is CASKVDTSTDTQYF.

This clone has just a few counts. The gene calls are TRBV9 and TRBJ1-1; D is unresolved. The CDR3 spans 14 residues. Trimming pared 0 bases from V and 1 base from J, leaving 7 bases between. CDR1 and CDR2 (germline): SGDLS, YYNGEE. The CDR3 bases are TGTGCCAGCAGCGTAGTGTCCGGGAACACTGAAGCTTTCTTT. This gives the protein CASSVVSGNTEAFF.

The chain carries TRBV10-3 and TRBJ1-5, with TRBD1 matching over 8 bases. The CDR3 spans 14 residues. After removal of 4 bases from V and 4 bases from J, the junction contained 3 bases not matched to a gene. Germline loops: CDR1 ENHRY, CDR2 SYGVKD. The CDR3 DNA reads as TGTGCCATCAGTGCAGGGGGCCCGAATCAGCCCCAGCATTTT. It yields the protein CAISAGGPNQPQHF.

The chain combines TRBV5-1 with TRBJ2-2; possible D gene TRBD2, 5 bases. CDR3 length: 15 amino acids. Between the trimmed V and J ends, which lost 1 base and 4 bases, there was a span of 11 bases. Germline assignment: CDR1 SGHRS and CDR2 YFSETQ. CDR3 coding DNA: TGCGCCAGCAGCTTGTACGGGGTGGCCACCGGGGAGCTGTTTTTT. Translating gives CASSLYGVATGELFF.

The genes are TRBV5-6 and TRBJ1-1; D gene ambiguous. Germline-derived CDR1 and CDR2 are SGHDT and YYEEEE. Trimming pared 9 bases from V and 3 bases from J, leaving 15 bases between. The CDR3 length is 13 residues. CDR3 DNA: TGTGCCATCTCAGCTGAACGAGACACTGAAGCTTTCTTT. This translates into CAISAERDTEAFF.

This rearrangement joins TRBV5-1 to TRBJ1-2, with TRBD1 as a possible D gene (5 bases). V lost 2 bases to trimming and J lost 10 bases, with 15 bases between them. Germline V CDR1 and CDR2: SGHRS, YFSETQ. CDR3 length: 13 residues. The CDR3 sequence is CASSFEAGIDYTF. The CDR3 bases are TGCGCCAGCAGCTTCGAGGCAGGGATTGACTACACCTTC. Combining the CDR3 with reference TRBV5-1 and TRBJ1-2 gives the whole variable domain KAGVTQTPRYLIKTRGQQVTLSCSPISGHRSVSWYQQTPGQGLQFLFEYFSETQRNKGNFPGRFSGRQFSNSRSEMNVSTLELGDSALYLCASSFEAGIDYTFGSGTRLTVV.

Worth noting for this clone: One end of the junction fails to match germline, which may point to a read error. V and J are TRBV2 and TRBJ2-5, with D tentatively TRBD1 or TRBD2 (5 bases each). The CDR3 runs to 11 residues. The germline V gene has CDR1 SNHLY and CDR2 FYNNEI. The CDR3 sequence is CASSVDGEQDF. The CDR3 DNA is TGTGCCAGCAGTGTCGACGGGGAACAGGACTTC.

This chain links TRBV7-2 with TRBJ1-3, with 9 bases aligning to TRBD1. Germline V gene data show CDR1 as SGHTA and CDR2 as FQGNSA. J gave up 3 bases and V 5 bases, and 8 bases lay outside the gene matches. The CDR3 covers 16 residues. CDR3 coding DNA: TGTGCCAGCAGCCGAGGGACAGGGAACTTTGGAAACACCATATATTTT. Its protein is CASSRGTGNFGNTIYF.

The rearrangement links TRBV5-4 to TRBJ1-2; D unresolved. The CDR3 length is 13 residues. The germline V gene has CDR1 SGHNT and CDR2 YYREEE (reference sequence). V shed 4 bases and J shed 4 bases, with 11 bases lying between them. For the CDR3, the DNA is TGTGCCAGCAGCCAGGTGGGCGCCTATGGCTACACCTTC. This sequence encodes CASSQVGAYGYTF.